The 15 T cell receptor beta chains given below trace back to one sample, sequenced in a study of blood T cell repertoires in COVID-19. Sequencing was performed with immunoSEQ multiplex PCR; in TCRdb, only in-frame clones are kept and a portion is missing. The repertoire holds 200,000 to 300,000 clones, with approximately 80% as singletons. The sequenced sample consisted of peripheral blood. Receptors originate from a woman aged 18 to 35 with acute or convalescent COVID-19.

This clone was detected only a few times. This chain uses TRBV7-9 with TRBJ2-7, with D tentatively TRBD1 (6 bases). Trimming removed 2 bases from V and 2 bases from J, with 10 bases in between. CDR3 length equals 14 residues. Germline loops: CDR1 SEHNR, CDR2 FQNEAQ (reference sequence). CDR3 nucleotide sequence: TGTGCCAGCAGCTTATCAGGGGTGGCCTACGAGCAGTACTTC. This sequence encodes CASSLSGVAYEQYF.

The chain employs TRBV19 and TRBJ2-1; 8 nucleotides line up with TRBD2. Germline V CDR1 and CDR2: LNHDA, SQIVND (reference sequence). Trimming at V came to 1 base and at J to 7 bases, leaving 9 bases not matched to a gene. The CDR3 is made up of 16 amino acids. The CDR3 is CASSIGASGWLNEQFF. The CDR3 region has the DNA TGTGCCAGTAGTATAGGGGCTAGCGGGTGGTTGAATGAGCAGTTCTTC.

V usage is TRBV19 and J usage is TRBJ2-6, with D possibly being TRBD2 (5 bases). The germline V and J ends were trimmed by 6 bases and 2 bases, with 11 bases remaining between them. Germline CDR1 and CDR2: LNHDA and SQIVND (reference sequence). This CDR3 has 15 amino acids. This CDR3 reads CASRQSGTGANVLTF. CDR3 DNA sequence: TGTGCCAGTAGGCAGTCGGGGACTGGGGCCAACGTCCTGACTTTC. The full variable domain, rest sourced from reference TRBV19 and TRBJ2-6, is DGGITQSPKYLFRKEGQNVTLSCEQNLNHDAMYWYRQDPGQGLRLIYYSQIVNDFQKGDIAEGYSVSREKKESFPLTVTSAQKNPTAFYLCASRQSGTGANVLTFGAGSRLTVL.

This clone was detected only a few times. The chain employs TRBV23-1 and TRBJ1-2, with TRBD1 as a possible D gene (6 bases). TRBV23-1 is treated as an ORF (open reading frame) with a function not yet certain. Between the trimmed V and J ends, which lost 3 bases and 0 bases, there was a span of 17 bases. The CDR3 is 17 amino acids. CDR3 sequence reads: CASSQWQGSIANYGYTF. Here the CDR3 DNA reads TGCGCCAGCAGTCAGTGGCAGGGGTCGATAGCTAACTATGGCTACACCTTC.

CDR3 in amino acids: CASSVGQGGDYGYTF. Written as DNA, the CDR3 is TGTGCCAGCAGCGTCGGACAGGGGGGAGACTATGGCTACACCTTC. The chain links TRBV9 to TRBJ1-2; 10 nucleotides line up with TRBD1. This CDR3 is 15 amino acids long. Germline CDR1 SGDLS, CDR2 YYNGEE. V lost 2 bases, J lost 3 bases, and 4 bases stayed unmatched.

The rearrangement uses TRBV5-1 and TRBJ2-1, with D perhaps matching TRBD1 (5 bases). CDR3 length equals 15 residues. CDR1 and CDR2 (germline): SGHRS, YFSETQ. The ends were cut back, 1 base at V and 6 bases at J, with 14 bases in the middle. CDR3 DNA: TGCGCCAGCAGCTTGTCCGGGCAGGGTGTCAATGAGCAGTTCTTC. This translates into CASSLSGQGVNEQFF.

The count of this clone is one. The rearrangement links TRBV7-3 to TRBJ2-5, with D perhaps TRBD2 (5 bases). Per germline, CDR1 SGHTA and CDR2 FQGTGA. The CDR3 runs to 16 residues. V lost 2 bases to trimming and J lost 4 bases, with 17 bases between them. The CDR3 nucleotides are TGTGCCAGCAGCTTAGGGCCGCGGGTTGTCGGAGAGACCCAGTACTTC. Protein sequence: CASSLGPRVVGETQYF.

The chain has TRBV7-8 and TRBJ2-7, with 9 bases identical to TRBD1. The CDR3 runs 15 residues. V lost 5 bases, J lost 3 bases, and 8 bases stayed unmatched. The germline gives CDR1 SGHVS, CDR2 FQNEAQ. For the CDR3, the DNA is TGTGCCAGCAGCGAGGACAGGGGCCGACTCTACGAGCAGTACTTC. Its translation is CASSEDRGRLYEQYF.

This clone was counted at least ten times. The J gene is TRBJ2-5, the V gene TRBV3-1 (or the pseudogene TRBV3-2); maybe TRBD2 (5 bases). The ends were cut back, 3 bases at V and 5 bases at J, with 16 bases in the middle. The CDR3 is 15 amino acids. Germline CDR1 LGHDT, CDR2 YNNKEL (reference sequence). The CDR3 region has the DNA TGTGCCAGCAGCCAGACGTTACTAGGGATGGAGACCCAGTACTTC. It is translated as CASSQTLLGMETQYF.

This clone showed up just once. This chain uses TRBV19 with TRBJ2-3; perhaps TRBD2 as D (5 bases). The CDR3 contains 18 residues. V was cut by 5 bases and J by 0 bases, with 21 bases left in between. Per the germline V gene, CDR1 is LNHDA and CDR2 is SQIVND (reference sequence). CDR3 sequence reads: CASSSGLLWETSTDTQYF. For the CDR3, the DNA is TGTGCCAGTAGTTCTGGCCTTTTGTGGGAGACTAGCACAGATACGCAGTATTTT.

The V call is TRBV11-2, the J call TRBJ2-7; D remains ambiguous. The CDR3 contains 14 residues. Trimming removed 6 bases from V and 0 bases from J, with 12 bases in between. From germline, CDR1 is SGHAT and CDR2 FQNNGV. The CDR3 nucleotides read TGTGCCAGCAGGGAGTTTTATGTCTCCTACGAGCAGTACTTC. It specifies CASREFYVSYEQYF.

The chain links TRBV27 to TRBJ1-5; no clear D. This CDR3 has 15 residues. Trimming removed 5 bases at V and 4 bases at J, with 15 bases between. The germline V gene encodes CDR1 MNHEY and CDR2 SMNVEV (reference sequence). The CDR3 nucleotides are TGTGCCAGCAGTCCGTTAGGAGGATGGAATCAGCCCCAGCATTTT. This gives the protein CASSPLGGWNQPQHF.

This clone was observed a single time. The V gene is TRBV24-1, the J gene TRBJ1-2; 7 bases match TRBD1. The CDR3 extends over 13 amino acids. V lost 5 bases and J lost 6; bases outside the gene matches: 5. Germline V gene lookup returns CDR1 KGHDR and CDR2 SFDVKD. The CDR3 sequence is CATSGPDRDGYTF. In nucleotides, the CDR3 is TGTGCCACCAGTGGCCCTGACAGGGATGGCTACACCTTC.

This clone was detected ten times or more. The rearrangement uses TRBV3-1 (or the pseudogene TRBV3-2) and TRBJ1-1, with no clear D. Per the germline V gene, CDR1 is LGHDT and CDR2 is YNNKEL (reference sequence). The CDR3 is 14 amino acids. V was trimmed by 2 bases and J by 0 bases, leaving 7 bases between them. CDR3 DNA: TGTGCCAGCAGCCAACCAACATTGAACACTGAAGCTTTCTTT. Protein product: CASSQPTLNTEAFF.

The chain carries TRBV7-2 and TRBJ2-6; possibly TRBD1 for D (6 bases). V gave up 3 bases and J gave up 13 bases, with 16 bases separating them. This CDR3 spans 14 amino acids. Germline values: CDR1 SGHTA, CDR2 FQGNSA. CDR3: CASSFGSGVRVLTF. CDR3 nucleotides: TGTGCCAGCAGCTTTGGTTCAGGGGTTAGGGTCCTGACTTTC.